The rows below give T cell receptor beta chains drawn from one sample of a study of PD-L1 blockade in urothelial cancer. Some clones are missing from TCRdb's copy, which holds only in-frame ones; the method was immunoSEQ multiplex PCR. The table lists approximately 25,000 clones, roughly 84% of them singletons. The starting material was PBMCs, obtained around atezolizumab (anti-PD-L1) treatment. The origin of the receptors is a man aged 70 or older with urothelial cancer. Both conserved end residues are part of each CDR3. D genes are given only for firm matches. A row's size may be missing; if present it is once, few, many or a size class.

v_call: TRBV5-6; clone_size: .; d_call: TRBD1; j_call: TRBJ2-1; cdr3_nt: TGTGCCAGCAGCTCTATACAGGGGAGCTCCTACAATGAGCAGTTCTTC; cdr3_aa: CASSSIQGSSYNEQFF
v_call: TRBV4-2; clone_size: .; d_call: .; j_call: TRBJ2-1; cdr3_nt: TGTGCCAGCAGCCAAGACGGGACTGCAGTTTACAATGAGCAGTTCTTC; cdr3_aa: CASSQDGTAVYNEQFF
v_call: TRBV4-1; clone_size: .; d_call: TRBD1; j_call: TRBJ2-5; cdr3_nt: TGCGCCAGCAGCCCCGGACAGGGCGGGCTGCAGACCCAGTACTTC; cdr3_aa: CASSPGQGGLQTQYF
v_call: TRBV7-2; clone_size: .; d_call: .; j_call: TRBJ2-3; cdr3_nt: TGTGCCAGCAGCTTAACGGGGAGCGGGGATACGCAGTATTTT; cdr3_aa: CASSLTGSGDTQYF
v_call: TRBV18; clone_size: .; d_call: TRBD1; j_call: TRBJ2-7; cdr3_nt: TGTGCCAGCTCACCAGGGACAGGGGACACCTACGAGCAGTACTTC; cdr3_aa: CASSPGTGDTYEQYF
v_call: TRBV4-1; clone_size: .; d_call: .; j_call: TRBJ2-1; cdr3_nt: TGCGCCAGCAGCCAAGTTGATCTAGTAGTCTACAATGAGCAGTTCTTC; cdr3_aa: CASSQVDLVVYNEQFF
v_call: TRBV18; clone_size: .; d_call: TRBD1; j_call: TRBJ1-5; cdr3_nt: TGTGCCAGCTCACCGTATAAAGGGGGCGATCAGCCCCAGCATTTT; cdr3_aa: CASSPYKGGDQPQHF
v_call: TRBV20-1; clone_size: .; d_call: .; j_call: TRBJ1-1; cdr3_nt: TGCAGTGCTAGTCGGGGGGTTGAAGCTTTCTTT; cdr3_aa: CSASRGVEAFF
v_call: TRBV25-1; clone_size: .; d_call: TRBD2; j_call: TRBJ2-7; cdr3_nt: TGTGCCAGCAGTGACCCTCATATTACTGGGGGGGTGTCCTACGAGCAGTACTTC; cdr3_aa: CASSDPHITGGVSYEQYF
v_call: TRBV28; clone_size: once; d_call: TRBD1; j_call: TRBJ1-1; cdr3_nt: TGTGCCAGCACTAAGCTGACAGGGTTGGACACTGAAGCTTTCTTT; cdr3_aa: CASTKLTGLDTEAFF
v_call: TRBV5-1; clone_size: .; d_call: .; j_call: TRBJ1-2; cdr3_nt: TGCGCCAGCAGCTTAATAGGAGACTATGGCTACACCTTC; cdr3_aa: CASSLIGDYGYTF
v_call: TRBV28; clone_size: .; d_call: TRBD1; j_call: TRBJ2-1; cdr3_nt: TGTGCCAGCAGTTTAGGGTTAGGGGGCGATGAGCAGTTCTTC; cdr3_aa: CASSLGLGGDEQFF
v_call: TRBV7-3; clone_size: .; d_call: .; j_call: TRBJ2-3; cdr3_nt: TGTGCCAGCAGCTTAAGCCTAGCCGACACAGATACGCAGTATTTT; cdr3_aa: CASSLSLADTDTQYF
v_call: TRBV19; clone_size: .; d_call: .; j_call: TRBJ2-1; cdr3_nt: TGTGCCAGTAGTACCCAGGGTATCTTTTCCTACAATGAGCAGTTCTTC; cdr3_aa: CASSTQGIFSYNEQFF
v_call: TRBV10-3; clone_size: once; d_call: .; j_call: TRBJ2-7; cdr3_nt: TGTGCCATCAGTGCATGGGACTCTCTATCCTACGAGCAGTACTTC; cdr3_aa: CAISAWDSLSYEQYF
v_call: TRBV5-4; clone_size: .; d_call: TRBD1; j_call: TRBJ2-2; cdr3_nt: TGTGCCAGTAAAACCGGGACAGCGAACACCGGGGAGCTGTTTTTT; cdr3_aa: CASKTGTANTGELFF